This record looks at one T cell receptor beta chain sequence and its context. The source of the sample is a study of blood T cell repertoires in COVID-19. Here immunoSEQ multiplex PCR was the method, and the copy in TCRdb shows in-frame clones only, minus some. The table records about 150,000 clones, roughly 83% of them present only once. Contact with a PCR-confirmed or clinician-diagnosed COVID-19 case occurred within 2 weeks of entry. What was sequenced was PBMCs or T cells enriched from blood (not recorded which). The TCR was taken from a man between 65 and 85 years old who had been exposed to COVID-19.

The CDR3 region is CASSRPPGEGGYTF. The CDR3 DNA follows: TGTGCCAGCAGTCGTCCCCCAGGGGAGGGCGGCTACACCTTC. The chain employs TRBV28 and TRBJ1-2, with D perhaps matching TRBD1 (6 bases). Germline CDR1 MDHEN, CDR2 SYDVKM. The CDR3 extends over 14 amino acids. Trimming stripped 5 bases from V and 8 bases from J, with 18 bases between.